These 18 T cell receptor beta chains came from one sample sequenced in a study of OX40 agonist ivuxolimab in advanced cancers. Profiling relied on immunoSEQ multiplex PCR, and the TCRdb table lists in-frame clones only, not all of them. The sample holds over 15,000 clones, 60% to 85% seen once. This specimen consisted of CD4+ or CD8+ T cells sorted from blood, obtained in a trial of the OX40 agonist ivuxolimab. Source of these receptors: an adult with an advanced solid tumor such as melanoma, head and neck, liver or kidney cancer.

This clone was seen more than once but under ten times. The chain couples TRBV12-2 to TRBJ2-1; TRBD2 is the table's D call and was not checked against the DNA. TRBV12-2 is given as a pseudogene. This CDR3 region has 12 residues. The CDR3 loop is CASSGWDNEQFF. The CDR3 DNA sequence: TGTGCCAGCAGCGGGTGGGACAATGAGCAGTTCTTC.

Notes on this clone: The same CDR3 can be traced to other DNA sequences in this sample. The chain carries TRBV6-4 and TRBJ2-2, with TRBD1 as a possible D gene (6 bases). The V end lost 8 bases, the J end lost 0 bases, and 7 bases lay between the germline ends. The CDR3 length is 13 residues. CDR1 and CDR2 from the germline V gene are MRHNA and SNTAGT. The CDR3 DNA reads TGTGCCAGCGGACAGCCGAACACCGGGGAGCTGTTTTTT. Protein: CASGQPNTGELFF.

This rearrangement joins TRBV27 to TRBJ1-5, with 9 bases that match TRBD1. After removal of 3 bases from V and 4 bases from J, the junction contained 7 bases not matched to a gene. The germline gives CDR1 MNHEY, CDR2 SMNVEV (reference sequence). CDR3 size: 16 residues. CDR3 protein: CASSFLGQGGNQPQHF. The CDR3, as DNA: TGTGCCAGCAGTTTCCTGGGACAGGGTGGTAATCAGCCCCAGCATTTT.

The chain joins TRBV9 to TRBJ2-7; TRBD1 is a possible D gene (5 bases). The CDR3 spans 15 residues. CDR1 and CDR2 from the germline V gene are SGDLS and YYNGEE. V dropped 0 bases and J dropped 2 bases, with 12 bases sitting between them. CDR3 bases: TGTGCCAGCAGCGTAGAACAGGCCCCGGCCTACGAGCAGTACTTC. The encoded protein is CASSVEQAPAYEQYF.

CDR3 protein: CASLGSRKTYGYTF. The CDR3 DNA reads TGTGCCAGCTTAGGTAGTCGAAAGACCTATGGCTACACCTTC. The chain couples TRBV5-6 to TRBJ1-2; D remains ambiguous. Germline V gene data show CDR1 as SGHDT and CDR2 as YYEEEE. The CDR3 covers 14 residues. Trimming stripped 7 bases from V and 4 bases from J, with 17 bases between.

This chain connects TRBV7-8 to TRBJ2-7; D may be TRBD1 or TRBD2 (6 bases each). CDR3 size: 15 residues. V lost 5 bases and J lost 1, with 15 bases in between. The germline V gene has CDR1 SGHVS and CDR2 FQNEAQ. CDR3 DNA sequence: TGTGCCAGCAGCCTCGGGGGACATGGTTCCTACGAGCAGTACTTC. It is translated as CASSLGGHGSYEQYF. Together with reference TRBV7-8 and TRBJ2-7, the CDR3 gives the full variable domain: GAGVSQSPRYKVAKRGQDVALRCDPISGHVSLFWYQQALGQGPEFLTYFQNEAQLDKSGLPSDRFFAERPEGSVSTLKIQRTQQEDSAVYLCASSLGGHGSYEQYFGPGTRLTVT.

CDR3 in DNA: TGTGCCAGCTCACCTCCGACAGGGGGCTCGAGCTCCTACGAGCAGTACTTC. This gives the protein CASSPPTGGSSSYEQYF. V usage is TRBV18 and J usage is TRBJ2-7, with 10 bases aligning to TRBD1. The V segment lost 3 bases and the J segment 0 bases; nucleotides outside the gene matches: 8. This CDR3 contains 17 residues. Germline CDR1 reads KGHSH; CDR2 reads LQKENI.

The CDR3 DNA sequence: TGTGCCACCAGCGGGAGATATGGCTACACCTTC. Translating gives CATSGRYGYTF. J is TRBJ1-2 and V is TRBV15; unclear D gene. Germline V lookup: CDR1 LNHNV, CDR2 YYDKDF (reference sequence). Trimming shortened V by 5 bases and J by 5 bases, and 6 bases separated the two germline ends. There are 11 residues in the CDR3. Full variable domain (missing parts from reference TRBV15 and TRBJ1-2): DAMVIQNPRYQVTQFGKPVTLSCSQTLNHNVMYWYQQKSSQAPKLLFHYYDKDFNNEADTPDNFQSRRPNTSFCFLDIRSPGLGDTAMYLCATSGRYGYTFGSGTRLTVV.

This sequence joins TRBV19 and TRBJ1-1, with a weak D call TRBD1 (6 bases). Between the trimmed V and J ends, which lost 8 bases and 0 bases, there was a span of 19 bases. The germline V gene has CDR1 LNHDA and CDR2 SQIVND (reference sequence). The CDR3 totals 16 residues. The CDR3: CASLRFLGGMNTEAFF. Here the CDR3 DNA reads TGTGCCAGTCTCCGCTTTTTAGGGGGGATGAACACTGAAGCTTTCTTT.

The chain carries TRBV5-1 and TRBJ2-7; D is unclear. CDR1 is SGHRS, CDR2 YFSETQ, per germline. The CDR3 runs to 12 residues. V lost 0 bases and J lost 5, with 6 bases in between. CDR3 bases: TGCGCCAGCAGCTTGGTATTCCACGAGCAGTACTTC. Amino acids: CASSLVFHEQYF.

The chain combines TRBV7-9 with TRBJ1-5, with TRBD1 matching 7 bases. Germline V lookup: CDR1 SEHNR, CDR2 FQNEAQ (reference sequence). The CDR3 consists of 14 residues. V lost 5 bases to trimming and J lost 9 bases; unmatched junction nucleotides: 10. In nucleotides, the CDR3 is TGTGCCAGCAGCGATACAGGGGTTGCACGGCCCCAGCATTTT. Encoded protein: CASSDTGVARPQHF. The full variable domain, in which reference TRBV7-9 and TRBJ1-5 provide the parts outside the CDR3, is DTGVSQNPRHKITKRGQNVTFRCDPISEHNRLYWYRQTLGQGPEFLTYFQNEAQLEKSRLLSDRFSAERPKGSFSTLEIQRTEQGDSAMYLCASSDTGVARPQHFGDGTRLSIL.

Concerning this clone: A read error may account for a junction end that differs from germline. The rearrangement links TRBV11-2 to TRBJ1-2; D is possibly TRBD1 (5 bases). CDR1 SGHAT and CDR2 FQNNGV come from the germline V gene. The CDR3 length is 15 residues. The CDR3 DNA reads TGCGCCAGCAGCCCACTTCAACAGGACGACTATGGCTACACCTTC. Its translation: CASSPLQQDDYGYTF.

The chain employs TRBV18 and TRBJ2-7; D not resolved. With 3 bases removed from V and 2 bases from J, the gap between germline ends came to 14 bases. Germline V CDR1 and CDR2: KGHSH, LQKENI. The CDR3 loop spans 15 amino acids. CDR3: CASSPGPFPAYEQYF. The DNA for the CDR3 is TGTGCCAGCTCACCCGGACCCTTTCCAGCCTACGAGCAGTACTTC.

J is TRBJ2-3 and V is TRBV6-5, with D maybe TRBD1 (6 bases). CDR1 and CDR2 (germline): MNHEY, SVGAGI. The CDR3 has 15 amino acids. V lost 3 bases and J lost 3, with 13 bases in between. The CDR3 protein is CASSYSGARTDTQYF. The CDR3 DNA sequence: TGTGCCAGCAGTTATTCAGGGGCGAGAACAGATACGCAGTATTTT.

The chain employs TRBV11-2 and TRBJ1-6, with TRBD1 identical over 11 bases. The CDR3 totals 14 residues. Trimming at V came to 7 bases and at J to 8 bases, leaving 4 bases not matched to a gene. Per the germline V gene, CDR1 is SGHAT and CDR2 is FQNNGV. This CDR3 reads CASTGQGAHSPLHF. In DNA form, the CDR3 reads TGTGCCAGCACCGGACAGGGGGCTCATTCACCCCTCCACTTT.

The chain combines TRBV6-4 with TRBJ1-2, with D possibly being TRBD1 (5 bases). CDR1 and CDR2 (germline): MRHNA, SNTAGT. V lost 2 bases to trimming and J lost 5 bases, with 18 bases between them. CDR3 size: 16 residues. In DNA form, the CDR3 reads TGTGCCAGCAGTGACGGACCCCGGGGGTCCCGGTATGGCTACACCTTC. It specifies CASSDGPRGSRYGYTF.

The chain is built from TRBV7-6 and TRBJ2-3; D may correspond to TRBD1 or TRBD2 (5 bases each). The CDR3 length is 15 residues. V gave up 9 bases and J gave up 6 bases, with 22 bases separating them. Germline CDR1 is SGHVS and CDR2 is FNYEAQ. The CDR3 DNA reads as TGTGCCAGTAGTTCCCCGGGACCTTGGATGGATACGCAGTATTTT. It specifies CASSSPGPWMDTQYF.

This clone occurred many times. The chain recombines TRBV5-1 with TRBJ1-1, with D unclear. CDR3 length: 14 amino acids. The germline V gene has CDR1 SGHRS and CDR2 YFSETQ. The V and J ends lost 5 bases and 3 bases respectively, with 14 bases between them. The CDR3 DNA sequence: TGCGCCAGCAGACGGCGGCTTTTGGACACTGAAGCTTTCTTT. This codes for CASRRRLLDTEAFF.